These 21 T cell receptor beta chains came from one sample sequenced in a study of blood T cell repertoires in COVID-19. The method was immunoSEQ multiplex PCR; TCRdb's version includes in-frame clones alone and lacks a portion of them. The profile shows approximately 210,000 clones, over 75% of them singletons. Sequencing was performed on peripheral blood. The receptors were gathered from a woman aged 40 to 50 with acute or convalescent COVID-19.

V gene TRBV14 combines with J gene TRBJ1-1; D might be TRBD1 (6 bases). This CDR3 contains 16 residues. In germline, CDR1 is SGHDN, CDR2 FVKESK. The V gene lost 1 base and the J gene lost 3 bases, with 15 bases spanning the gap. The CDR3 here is CASSQAGRGADTEAFF. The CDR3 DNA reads TGTGCCAGCAGCCAAGCTGGGCGGGGGGCGGACACTGAAGCTTTCTTT.

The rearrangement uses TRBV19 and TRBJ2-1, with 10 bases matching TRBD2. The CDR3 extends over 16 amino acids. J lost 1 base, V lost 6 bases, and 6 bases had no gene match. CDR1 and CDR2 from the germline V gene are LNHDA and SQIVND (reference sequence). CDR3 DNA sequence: TGTGCCAGTAGCAAACATAGCGGGGGGTCCTACAATGAGCAGTTCTTC. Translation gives CASSKHSGGSYNEQFF.

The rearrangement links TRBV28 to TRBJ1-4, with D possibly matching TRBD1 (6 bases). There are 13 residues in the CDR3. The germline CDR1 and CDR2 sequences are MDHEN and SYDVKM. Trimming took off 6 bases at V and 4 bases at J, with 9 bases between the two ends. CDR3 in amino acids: CASRRQVNEKLFF. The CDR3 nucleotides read TGTGCCAGCAGAAGACAGGTTAATGAAAAACTGTTTTTT.

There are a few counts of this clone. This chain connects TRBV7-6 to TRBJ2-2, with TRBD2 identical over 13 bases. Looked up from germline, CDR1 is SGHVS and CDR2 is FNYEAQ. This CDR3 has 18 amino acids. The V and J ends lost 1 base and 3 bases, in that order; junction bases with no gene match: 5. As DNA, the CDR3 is TGTGCCAGCAGCTTAGAACTAGCGGGGGGGCCTGACACCGGGGAGCTGTTTTTT. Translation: CASSLELAGGPDTGELFF.

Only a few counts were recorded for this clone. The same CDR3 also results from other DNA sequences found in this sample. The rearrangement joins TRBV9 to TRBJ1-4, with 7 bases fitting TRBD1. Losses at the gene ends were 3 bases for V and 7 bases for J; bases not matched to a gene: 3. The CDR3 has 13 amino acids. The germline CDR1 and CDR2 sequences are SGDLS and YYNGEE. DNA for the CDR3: TGTGCCAGCAGCGACAACAGGGGTGAAAAACTGTTTTTT. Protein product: CASSDNRGEKLFF.

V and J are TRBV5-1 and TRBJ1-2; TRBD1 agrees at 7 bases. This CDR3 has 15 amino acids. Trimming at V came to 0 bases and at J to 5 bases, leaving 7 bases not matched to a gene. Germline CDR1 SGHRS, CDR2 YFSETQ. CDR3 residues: CASSLDGTDYYGYTF. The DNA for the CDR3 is TGCGCCAGCAGCTTGGACGGGACAGATTATTATGGCTACACCTTC.

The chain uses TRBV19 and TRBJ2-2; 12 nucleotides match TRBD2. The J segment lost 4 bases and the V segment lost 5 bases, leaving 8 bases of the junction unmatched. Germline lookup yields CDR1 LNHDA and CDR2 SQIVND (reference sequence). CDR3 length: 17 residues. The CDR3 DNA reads TGTGCCAGTAGTCCGACCCAGACTAGCGGGAGCACCGGGGAGCTGTTTTTT. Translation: CASSPTQTSGSTGELFF.

CDR3: CASSPRDTGSYEQYV. CDR3 DNA sequence: TGCGCCAGCAGCCCTCGGGACACCGGCTCCTACGAGCAGTACGTC. The rearrangement links TRBV4-1 to TRBJ2-7; D possibly corresponds to TRBD1 (6 bases). V lost 4 bases to trimming and J lost 0 bases, with 13 bases between them. Per the germline V gene, CDR1 is MGHRA and CDR2 is YSYEKL. The CDR3 totals 15 residues.

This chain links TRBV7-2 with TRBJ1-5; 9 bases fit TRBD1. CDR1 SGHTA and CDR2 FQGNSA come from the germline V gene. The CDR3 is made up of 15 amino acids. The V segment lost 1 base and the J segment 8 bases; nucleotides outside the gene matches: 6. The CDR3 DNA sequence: TGTGCCAGCAGCTTAGGGAGGGGACAGGGAAAGCCCCAGCATTTT. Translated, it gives CASSLGRGQGKPQHF.

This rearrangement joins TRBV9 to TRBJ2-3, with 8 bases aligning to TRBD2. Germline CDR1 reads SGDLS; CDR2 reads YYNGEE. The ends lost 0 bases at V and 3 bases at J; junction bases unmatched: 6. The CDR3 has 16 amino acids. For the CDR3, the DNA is TGTGCCAGCAGCGTAGCTACGACGGGAGGGACAGATACGCAGTATTTT. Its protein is CASSVATTGGTDTQYF.

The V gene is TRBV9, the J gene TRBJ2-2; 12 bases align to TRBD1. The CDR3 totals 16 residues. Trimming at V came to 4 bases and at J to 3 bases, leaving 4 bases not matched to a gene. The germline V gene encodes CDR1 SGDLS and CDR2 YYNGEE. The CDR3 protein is CASSSGTGGYTGELFF. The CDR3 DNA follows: TGTGCCAGCAGCTCAGGGACAGGGGGCTACACCGGGGAGCTGTTTTTT.

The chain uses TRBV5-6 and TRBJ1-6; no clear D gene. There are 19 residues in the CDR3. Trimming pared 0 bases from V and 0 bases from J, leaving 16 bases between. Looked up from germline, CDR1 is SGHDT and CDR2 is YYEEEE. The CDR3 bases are TGTGCCAGCAGCTTGGCCCGGTTTGCCGCGAGCTCCTATAATTCACCCCTCCACTTT. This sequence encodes CASSLARFAASSYNSPLHF.

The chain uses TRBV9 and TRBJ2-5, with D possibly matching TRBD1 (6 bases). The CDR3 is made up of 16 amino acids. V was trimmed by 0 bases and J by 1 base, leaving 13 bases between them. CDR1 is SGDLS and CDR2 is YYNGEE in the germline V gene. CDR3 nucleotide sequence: TGTGCCAGCAGCGTAGCCCCACAGGGCCCCCAAGAGACCCAGTACTTC. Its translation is CASSVAPQGPQETQYF.

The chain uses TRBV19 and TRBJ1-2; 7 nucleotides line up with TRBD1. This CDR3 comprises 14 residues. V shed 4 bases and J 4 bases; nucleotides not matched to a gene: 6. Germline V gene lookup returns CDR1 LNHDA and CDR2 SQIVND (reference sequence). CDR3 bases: TGTGCCAGTAGTACGAGGGGGCGCGGCTATGGCTACACCTTC. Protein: CASSTRGRGYGYTF.

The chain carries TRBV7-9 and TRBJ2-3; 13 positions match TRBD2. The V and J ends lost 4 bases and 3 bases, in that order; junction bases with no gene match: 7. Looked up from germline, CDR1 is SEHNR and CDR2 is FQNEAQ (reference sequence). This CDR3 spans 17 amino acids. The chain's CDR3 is CASSSTPGLAGTDTQYF. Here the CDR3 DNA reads TGTGCCAGCAGCTCAACCCCGGGACTAGCGGGGACAGATACGCAGTATTTT.

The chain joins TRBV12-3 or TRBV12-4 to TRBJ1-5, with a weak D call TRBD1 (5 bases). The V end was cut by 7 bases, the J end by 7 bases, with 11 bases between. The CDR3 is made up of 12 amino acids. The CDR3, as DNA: TGTGCCAGCAACCTGGGGCGGCAGCCCCAGCATTTT. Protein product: CASNLGRQPQHF.

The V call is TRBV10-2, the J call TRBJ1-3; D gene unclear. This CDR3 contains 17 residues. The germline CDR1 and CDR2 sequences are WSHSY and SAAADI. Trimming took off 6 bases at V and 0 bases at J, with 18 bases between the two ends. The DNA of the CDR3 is TGCGCCAGCAGCGACCGGAGAGCTTACAACTCTGGAAACACCATATATTTT. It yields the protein CASSDRRAYNSGNTIYF.

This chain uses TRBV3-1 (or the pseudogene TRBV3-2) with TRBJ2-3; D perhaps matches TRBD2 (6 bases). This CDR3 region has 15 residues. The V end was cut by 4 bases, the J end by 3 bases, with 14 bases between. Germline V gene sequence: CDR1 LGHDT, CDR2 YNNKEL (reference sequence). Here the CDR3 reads CASSPVGGRTDTQYF. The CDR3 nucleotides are TGTGCCAGCAGCCCGGTGGGGGGTAGGACAGATACGCAGTATTTT.

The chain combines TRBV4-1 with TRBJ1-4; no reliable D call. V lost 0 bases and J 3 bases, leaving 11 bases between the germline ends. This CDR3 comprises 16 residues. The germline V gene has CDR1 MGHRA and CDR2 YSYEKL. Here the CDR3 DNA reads TGCGCCAGCAGCCAAGAGGTGACTTTGGCTAATGAAAAACTGTTTTTT. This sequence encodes CASSQEVTLANEKLFF.

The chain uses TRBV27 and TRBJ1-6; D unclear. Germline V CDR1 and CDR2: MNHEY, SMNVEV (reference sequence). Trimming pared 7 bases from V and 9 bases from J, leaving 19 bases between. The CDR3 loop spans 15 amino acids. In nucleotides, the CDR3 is TGTGCCAGCATCCTGACAAGGCCGAAAGGTTCACCCCTCCACTTT. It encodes CASILTRPKGSPLHF.

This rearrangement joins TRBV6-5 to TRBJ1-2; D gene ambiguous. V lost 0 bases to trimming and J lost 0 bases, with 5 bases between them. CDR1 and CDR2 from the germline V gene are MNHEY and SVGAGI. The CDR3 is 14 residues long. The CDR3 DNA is TGTGCCAGCAGTTACTCTGCGGCTAACTATGGCTACACCTTC. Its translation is CASSYSAANYGYTF.